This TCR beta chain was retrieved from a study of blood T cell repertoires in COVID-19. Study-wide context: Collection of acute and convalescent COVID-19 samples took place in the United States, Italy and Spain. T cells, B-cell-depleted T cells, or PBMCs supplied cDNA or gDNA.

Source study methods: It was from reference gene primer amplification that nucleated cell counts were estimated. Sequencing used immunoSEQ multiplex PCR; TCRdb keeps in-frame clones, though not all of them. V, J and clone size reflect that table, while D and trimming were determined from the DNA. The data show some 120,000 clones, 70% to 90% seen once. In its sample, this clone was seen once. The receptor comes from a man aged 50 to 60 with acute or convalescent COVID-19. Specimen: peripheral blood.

CDR3 nucleotide sequence: TGTGCCAGTAGTGAGCGACTAGCGACTGACACAGATACGCAGTATTTT. This sequence encodes CASSERLATDTDTQYF. This chain uses TRBV19 with TRBJ2-3, with 8 bases identical to TRBD2. The CDR3 is made up of 16 amino acids. Unmatched junction bases numbered 9, after V lost 5 bases and J lost 2 bases. The germline V gene encodes CDR1 LNHDA and CDR2 SQIVND (reference sequence).